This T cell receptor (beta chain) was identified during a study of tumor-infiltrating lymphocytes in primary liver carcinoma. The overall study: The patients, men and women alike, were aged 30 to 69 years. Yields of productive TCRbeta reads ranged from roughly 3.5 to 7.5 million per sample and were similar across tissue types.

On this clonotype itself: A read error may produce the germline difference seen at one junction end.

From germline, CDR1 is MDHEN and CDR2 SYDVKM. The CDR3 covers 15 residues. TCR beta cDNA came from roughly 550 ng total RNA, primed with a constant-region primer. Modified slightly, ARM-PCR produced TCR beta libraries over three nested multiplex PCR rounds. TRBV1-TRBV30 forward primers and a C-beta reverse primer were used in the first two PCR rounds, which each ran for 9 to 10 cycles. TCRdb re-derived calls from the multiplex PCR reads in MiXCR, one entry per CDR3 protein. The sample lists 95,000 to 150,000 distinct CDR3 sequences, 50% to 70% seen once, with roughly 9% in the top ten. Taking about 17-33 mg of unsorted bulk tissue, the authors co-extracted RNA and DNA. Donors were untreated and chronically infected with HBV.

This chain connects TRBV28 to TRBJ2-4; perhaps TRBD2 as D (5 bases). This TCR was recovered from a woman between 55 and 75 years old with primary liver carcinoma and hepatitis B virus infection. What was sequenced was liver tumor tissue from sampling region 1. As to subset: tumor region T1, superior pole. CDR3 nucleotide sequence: TGTGCCAGCAGACTAGACGACGAGGCCAAAACCATTCAGTACTTC. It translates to CASRLDDEAKTIQYF.